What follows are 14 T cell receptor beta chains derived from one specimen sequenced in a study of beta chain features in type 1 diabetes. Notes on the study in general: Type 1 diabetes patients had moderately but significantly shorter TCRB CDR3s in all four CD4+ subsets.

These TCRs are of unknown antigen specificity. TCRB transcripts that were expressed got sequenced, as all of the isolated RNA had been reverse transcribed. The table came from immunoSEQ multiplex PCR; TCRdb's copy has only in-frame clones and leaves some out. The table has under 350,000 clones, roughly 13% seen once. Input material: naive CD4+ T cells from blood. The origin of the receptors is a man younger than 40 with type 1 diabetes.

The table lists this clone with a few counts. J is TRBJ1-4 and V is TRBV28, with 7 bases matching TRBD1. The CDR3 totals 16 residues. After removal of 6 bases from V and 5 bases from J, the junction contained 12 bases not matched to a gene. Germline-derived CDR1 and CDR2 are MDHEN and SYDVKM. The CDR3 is CASRSRGNRGNEKLFF. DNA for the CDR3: TGTGCCAGCAGGTCGCGCGGGAACAGGGGAAATGAAAAACTGTTTTTT.

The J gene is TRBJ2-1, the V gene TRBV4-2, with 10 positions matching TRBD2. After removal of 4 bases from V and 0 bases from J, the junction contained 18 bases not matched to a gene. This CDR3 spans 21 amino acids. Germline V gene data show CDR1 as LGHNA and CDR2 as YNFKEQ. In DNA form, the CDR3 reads TGTGCCAGCAGCCCCCAAAGGCCTAGCGGGAGTCCAATAAGCTCCTACAATGAGCAGTTCTTC. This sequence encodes CASSPQRPSGSPISSYNEQFF.

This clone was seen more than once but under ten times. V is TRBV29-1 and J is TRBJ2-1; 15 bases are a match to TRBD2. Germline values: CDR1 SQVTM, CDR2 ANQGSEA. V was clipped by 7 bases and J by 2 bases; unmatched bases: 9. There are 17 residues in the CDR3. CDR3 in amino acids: CSDLGTSGRSAYNEQFF. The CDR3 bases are TGCAGCGACCTTGGGACTAGCGGGAGGTCTGCCTACAATGAGCAGTTCTTC.

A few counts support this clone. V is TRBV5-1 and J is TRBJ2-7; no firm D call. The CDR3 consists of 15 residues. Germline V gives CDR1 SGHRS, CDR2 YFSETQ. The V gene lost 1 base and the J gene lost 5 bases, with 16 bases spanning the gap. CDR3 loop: CASSLNEPVFHEQYF. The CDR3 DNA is TGCGCCAGCAGCTTGAACGAGCCGGTTTTCCACGAGCAGTACTTC.

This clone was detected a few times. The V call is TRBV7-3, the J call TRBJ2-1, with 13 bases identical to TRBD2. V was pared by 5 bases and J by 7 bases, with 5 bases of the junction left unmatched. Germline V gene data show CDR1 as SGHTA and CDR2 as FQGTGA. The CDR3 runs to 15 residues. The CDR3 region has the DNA TGTGCCAGCAGCCCACGGACTAGCGGGAGTAATGAGCAGTTCTTC. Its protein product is CASSPRTSGSNEQFF.

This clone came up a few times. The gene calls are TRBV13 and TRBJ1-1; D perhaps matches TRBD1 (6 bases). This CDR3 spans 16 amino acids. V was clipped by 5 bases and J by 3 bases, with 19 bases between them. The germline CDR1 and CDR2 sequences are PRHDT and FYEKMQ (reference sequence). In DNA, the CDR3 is TGTGCCAGCAGCCCTGACAGGTGGGCAGGTGACACTGAAGCTTTCTTT. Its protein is CASSPDRWAGDTEAFF.

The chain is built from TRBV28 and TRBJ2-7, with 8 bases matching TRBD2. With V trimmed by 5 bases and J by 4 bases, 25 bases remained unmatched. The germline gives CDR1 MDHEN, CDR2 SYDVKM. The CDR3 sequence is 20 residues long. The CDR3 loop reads CASSLLPQGSTTTSEYEQYF. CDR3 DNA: TGTGCCAGCAGTCTACTACCTCAGGGGAGCACTACGACTAGCGAGTACGAGCAGTACTTC.

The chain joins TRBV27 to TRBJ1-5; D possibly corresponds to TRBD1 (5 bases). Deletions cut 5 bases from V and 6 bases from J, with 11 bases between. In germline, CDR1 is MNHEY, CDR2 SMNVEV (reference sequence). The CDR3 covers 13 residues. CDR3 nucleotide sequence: TGTGCCAGCAGTGGATCAGGGCCTCAGCCCCAGCATTTT. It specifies CASSGSGPQPQHF.

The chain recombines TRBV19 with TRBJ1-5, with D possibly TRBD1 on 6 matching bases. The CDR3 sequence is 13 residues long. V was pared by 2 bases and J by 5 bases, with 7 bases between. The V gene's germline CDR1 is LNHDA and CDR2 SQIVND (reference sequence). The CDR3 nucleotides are TGTGCCAGTAGTATATACAGGGATCAGCCCCAGCATTTT. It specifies CASSIYRDQPQHF. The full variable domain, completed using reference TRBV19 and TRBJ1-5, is DGGITQSPKYLFRKEGQNVTLSCEQNLNHDAMYWYRQDPGQGLRLIYYSQIVNDFQKGDIAEGYSVSREKKESFPLTVTSAQKNPTAFYLCASSIYRDQPQHFGDGTRLSIL.

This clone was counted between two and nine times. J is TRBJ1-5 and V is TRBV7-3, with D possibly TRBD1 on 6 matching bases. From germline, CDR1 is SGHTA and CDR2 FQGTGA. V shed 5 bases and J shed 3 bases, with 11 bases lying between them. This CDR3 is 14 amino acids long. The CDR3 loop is CASSLTGPNQPQHF. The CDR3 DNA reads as TGTGCCAGCAGCCTGACAGGTCCCAATCAGCCCCAGCATTTT.

The CDR3 sequence is CASSAQGVEPDTQYF. CDR3 nucleotide sequence: TGTGCCAGCAGCGCACAGGGAGTTGAGCCAGATACGCAGTATTTT. The J gene is TRBJ2-3, the V gene TRBV2; tentative D call: TRBD1 (6 bases). The CDR3 spans 15 residues. The germline V and J ends were trimmed by 6 bases and 4 bases, with 17 bases remaining between them. Germline assignment: CDR1 SNHLY and CDR2 FYNNEI. Using reference TRBV2 and TRBJ2-3 for the parts outside the CDR3, the full variable domain is EPEVTQTPSHQVTQMGQEVILRCVPISNHLYFYWYRQILGQKVEFLVSFYNNEISEKSEIFDDQFSVERPDGSNFTLKIRSTKLEDSAMYFCASSAQGVEPDTQYFGPGTRLTVL.

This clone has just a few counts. The CDR3 DNA reads as TGTGCCAGCAGTGGACCACCGGGACAGGGTTTTCAGCCCCAGCATTTT. The encoded protein is CASSGPPGQGFQPQHF. The chain is built from TRBV6-1 and TRBJ1-5; the match to TRBD1 covers 9 bases. This CDR3 has 16 residues. Germline V lookup: CDR1 MNHNS, CDR2 SASEGT. V gave up 4 bases and J gave up 6 bases; unmatched junction bases: 10.

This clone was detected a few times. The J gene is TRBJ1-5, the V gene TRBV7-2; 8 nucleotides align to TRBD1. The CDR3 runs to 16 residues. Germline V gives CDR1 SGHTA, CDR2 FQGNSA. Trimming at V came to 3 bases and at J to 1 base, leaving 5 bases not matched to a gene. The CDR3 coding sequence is TGTGCCAGCAGCTTTCGGACAGGGCAAAGCAATCAGCCCCAGCATTTT. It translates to CASSFRTGQSNQPQHF. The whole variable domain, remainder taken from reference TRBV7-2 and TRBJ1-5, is GAGVSQSPSNKVTEKGKDVELRCDPISGHTALYWYRQSLGQGLEFLIYFQGNSAPDKSGLPSDRFSAERTGGSVSTLTIQRTQQEDSAVYLCASSFRTGQSNQPQHFGDGTRLSIL.

CDR3 DNA sequence: TGTGCCAGCTCACCACGGCAGGTCTACTACGAGCAGTACTTC. It encodes CASSPRQVYYEQYF. The chain has TRBV18 and TRBJ2-7; D is uncertain. The CDR3 length is 14 residues. The V and J ends lost 1 base and 3 bases respectively, with 10 bases between them. From germline, CDR1 is KGHSH and CDR2 LQKENI.